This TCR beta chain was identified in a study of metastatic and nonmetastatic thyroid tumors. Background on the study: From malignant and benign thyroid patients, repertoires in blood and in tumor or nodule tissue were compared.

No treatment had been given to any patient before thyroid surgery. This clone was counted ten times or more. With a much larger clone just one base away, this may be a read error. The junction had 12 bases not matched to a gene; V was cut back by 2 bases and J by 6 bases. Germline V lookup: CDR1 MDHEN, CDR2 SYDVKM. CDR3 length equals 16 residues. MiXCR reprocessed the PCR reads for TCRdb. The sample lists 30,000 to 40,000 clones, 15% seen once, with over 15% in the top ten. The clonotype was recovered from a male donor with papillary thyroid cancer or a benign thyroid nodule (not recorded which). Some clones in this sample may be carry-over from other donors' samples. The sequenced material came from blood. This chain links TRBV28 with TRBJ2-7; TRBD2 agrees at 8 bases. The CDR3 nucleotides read TGTGCCAGCAGTTTAATGGGGGCCGGCGGGGGGTGCGAGCAGTACTTC. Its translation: CASSLMGAGGGCEQYF.